The text below deals with one T cell receptor beta chain. Produced via immunoSEQ multiplex PCR; TCRdb's table is partial and in-frame only. The sample contains a few hundred thousand clones, around 90% of which appear only once. This sample stems from a study of blood T cell repertoires in COVID-19. The V and J ends lost 7 bases and 1 base respectively, with 14 bases between them. This CDR3 is 15 amino acids long. The germline V gene has CDR1 LNHDA and CDR2 SQIVND (reference sequence). The sample comprised PBMCs or T cells enriched from blood (not recorded which). The receptor's source is a woman younger than 35 with acute COVID-19. The V and J genes are TRBV19 and TRBJ1-5, with a weak D call TRBD1 (5 bases). The CDR3 is CASTIFRGSNQPQHF. In nucleotides, the CDR3 is TGTGCCAGTACTATTTTTAGGGGAAGCAATCAGCCCCAGCATTTT.